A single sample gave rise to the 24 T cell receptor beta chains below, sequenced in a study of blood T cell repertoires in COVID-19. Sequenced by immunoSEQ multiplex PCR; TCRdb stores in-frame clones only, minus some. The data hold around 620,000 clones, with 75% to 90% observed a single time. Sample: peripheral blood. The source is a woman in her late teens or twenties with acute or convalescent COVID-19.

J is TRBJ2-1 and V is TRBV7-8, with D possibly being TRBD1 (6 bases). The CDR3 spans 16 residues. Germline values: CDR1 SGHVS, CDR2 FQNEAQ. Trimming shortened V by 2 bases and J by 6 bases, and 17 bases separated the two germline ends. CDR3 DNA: TGTGCCAGCAGCTTATCGGACAGCGGAGGTGTCAATGAGCAGTTCTTC. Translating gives CASSLSDSGGVNEQFF.

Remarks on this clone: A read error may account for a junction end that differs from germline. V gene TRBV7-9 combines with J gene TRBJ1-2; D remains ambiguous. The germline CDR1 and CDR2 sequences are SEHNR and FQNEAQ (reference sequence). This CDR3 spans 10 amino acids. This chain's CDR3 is CASSFEVTDF. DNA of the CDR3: TGTGCCAGCAGCTTTGAGGTAACGGACTTC.

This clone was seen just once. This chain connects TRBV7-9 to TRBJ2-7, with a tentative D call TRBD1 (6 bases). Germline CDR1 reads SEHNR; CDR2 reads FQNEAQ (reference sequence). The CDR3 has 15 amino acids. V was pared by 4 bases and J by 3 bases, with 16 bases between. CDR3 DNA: TGTGCCAGCAGCTCCGGGACAAGGGGTTTCTACGAGCAGTACTTC. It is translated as CASSSGTRGFYEQYF.

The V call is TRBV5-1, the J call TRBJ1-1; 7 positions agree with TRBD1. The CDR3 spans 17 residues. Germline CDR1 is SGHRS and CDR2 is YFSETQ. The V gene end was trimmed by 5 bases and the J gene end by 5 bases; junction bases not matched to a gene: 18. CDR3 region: CASRPIRGAGSSTEAFF. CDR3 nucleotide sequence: TGCGCCAGCAGACCCATCAGGGGGGCAGGGTCGAGTACTGAAGCTTTCTTT.

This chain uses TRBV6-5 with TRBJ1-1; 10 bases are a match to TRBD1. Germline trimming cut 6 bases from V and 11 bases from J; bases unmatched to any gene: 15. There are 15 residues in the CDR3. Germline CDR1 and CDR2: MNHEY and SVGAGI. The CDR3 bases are TGTGCCAGCAGACGAGGGAGGGGACAGGGGTGGGAGGCTTTCTTT. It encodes CASRRGRGQGWEAFF.

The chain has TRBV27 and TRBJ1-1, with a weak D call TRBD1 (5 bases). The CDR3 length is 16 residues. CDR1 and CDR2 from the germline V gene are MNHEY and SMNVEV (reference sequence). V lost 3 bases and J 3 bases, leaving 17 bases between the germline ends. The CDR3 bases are TGTGCCAGCAGTTTGCGACTTCAGGGTTCGGACACTGAAGCTTTCTTT. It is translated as CASSLRLQGSDTEAFF.

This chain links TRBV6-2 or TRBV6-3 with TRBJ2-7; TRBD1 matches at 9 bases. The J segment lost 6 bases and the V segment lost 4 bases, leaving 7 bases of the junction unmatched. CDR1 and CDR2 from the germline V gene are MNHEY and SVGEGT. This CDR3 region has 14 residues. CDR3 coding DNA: TGTGCCAGCAGTTTACAGGGGGCGCTTTCCGAGCAGTACTTC. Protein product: CASSLQGALSEQYF.

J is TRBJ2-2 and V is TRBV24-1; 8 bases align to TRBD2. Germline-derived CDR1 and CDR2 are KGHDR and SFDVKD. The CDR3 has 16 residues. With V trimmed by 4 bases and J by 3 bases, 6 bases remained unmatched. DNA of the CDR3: TGTGCCACCAGTGACCGGAGCGGGGGCTACACCGGGGAGCTGTTTTTT. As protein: CATSDRSGGYTGELFF.

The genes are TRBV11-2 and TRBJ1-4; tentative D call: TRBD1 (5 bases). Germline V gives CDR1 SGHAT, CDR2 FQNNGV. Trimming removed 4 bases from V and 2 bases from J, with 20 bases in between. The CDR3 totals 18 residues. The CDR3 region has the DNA TGTGCCAGCAGCTACCTAAGGGGATTTTATAGGACTAATGAAAAACTGTTTTTT. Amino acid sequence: CASSYLRGFYRTNEKLFF.

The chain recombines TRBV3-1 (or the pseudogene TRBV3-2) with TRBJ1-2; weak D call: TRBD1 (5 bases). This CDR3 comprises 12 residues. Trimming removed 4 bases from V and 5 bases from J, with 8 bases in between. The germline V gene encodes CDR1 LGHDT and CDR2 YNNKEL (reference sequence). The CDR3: CASSRQKYGYTF. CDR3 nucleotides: TGTGCCAGCAGCCGACAGAAGTATGGCTACACCTTC.

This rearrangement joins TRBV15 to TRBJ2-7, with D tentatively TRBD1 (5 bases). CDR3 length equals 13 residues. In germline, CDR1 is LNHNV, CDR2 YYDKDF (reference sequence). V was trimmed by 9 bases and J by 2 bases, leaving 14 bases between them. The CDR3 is CATTDSGPYEQYF. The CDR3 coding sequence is TGTGCCACTACCGACTCAGGGCCCTACGAGCAGTACTTC. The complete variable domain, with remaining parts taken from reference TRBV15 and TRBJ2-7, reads DAMVIQNPRYQVTQFGKPVTLSCSQTLNHNVMYWYQQKSSQAPKLLFHYYDKDFNNEADTPDNFQSRRPNTSFCFLDIRSPGLGDTAMYLCATTDSGPYEQYFGPGTRLTVT.

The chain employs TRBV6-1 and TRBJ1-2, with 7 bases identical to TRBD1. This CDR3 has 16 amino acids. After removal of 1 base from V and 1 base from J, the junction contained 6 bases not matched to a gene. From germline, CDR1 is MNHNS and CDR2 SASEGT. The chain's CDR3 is CASSEVRDSFNYGYTF. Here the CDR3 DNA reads TGTGCCAGCAGTGAAGTCCGGGACAGCTTTAACTATGGCTACACCTTC.

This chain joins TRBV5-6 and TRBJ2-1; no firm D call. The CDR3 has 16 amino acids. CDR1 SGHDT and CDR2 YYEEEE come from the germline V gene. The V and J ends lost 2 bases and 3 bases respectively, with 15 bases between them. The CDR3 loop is CASSFISQVNYNEQFF. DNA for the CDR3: TGTGCCAGCAGCTTTATTAGTCAGGTGAACTACAATGAGCAGTTCTTC.

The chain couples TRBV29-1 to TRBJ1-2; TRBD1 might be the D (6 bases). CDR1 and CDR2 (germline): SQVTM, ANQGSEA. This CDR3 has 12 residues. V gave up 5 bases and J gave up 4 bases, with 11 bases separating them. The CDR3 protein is CSVQGTGYGYTF. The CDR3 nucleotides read TGCAGCGTTCAGGGGACGGGCTATGGCTACACCTTC.

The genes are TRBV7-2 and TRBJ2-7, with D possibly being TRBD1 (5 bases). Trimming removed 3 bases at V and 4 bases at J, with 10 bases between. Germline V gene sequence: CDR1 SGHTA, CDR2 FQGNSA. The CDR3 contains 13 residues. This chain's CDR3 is CASSLGLIYEQYF. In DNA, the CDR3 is TGTGCCAGCAGCTTGGGGCTGATTTACGAGCAGTACTTC.

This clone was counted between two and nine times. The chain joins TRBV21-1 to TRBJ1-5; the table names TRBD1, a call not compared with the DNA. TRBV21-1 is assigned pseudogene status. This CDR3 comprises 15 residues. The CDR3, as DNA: TGTGCCAGCAGCAAAGATGGCACCAGCAATCAGCCCCAGCATTTT. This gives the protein CASSKDGTSNQPQHF.

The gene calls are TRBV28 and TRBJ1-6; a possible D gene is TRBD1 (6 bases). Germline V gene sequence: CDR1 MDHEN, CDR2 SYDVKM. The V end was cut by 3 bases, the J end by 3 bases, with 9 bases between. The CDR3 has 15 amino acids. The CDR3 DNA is TGTGCCAGCAGTTTTGGACAGAGCTATAATTCACCCCTCCACTTT. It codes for CASSFGQSYNSPLHF.

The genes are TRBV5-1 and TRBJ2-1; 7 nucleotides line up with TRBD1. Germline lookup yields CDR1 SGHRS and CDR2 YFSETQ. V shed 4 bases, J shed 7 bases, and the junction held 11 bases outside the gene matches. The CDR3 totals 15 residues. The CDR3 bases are TGCGCCAGCAGCACCCTCGGACAGGATGGGAATGAGCAGTTCTTC. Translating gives CASSTLGQDGNEQFF. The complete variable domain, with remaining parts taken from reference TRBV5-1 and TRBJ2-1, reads KAGVTQTPRYLIKTRGQQVTLSCSPISGHRSVSWYQQTPGQGLQFLFEYFSETQRNKGNFPGRFSGRQFSNSRSEMNVSTLELGDSALYLCASSTLGQDGNEQFFGPGTRLTVL.

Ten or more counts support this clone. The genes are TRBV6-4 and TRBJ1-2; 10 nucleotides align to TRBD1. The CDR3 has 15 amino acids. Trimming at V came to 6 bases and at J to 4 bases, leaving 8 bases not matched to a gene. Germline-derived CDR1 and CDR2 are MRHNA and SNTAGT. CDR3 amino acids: CASRDRDRGTYGYTF. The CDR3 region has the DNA TGTGCCAGCAGAGACCGGGACAGGGGAACCTATGGCTACACCTTC.

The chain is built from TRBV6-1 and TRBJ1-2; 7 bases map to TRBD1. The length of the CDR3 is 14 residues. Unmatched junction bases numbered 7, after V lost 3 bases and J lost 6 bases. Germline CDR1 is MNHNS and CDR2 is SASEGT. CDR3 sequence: CASSDALTGHGYTF. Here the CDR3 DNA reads TGTGCCAGCAGTGATGCCTTGACAGGGCATGGCTACACCTTC.

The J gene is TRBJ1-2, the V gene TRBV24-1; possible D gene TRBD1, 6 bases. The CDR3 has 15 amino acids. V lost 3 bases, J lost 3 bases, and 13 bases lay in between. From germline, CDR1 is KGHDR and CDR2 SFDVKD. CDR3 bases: TGTGCCACCAGTGATGGCGGGAGGGGGGACTATGGCTACACCTTC. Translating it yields CATSDGGRGDYGYTF.

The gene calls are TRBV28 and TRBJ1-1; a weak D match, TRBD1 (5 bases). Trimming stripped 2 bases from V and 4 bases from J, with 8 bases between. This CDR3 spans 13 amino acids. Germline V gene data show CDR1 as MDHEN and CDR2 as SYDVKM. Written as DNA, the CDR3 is TGTGCCAGCAGTTTACGACAGAGCACTGAAGCTTTCTTT. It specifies CASSLRQSTEAFF.

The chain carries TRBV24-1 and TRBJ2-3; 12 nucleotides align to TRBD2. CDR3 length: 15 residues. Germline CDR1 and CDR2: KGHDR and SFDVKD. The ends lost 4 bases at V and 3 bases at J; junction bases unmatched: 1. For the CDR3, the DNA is TGTGCCACCAGTGAAACTAGCGGGGGGACAGATACGCAGTATTTT. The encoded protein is CATSETSGGTDTQYF.

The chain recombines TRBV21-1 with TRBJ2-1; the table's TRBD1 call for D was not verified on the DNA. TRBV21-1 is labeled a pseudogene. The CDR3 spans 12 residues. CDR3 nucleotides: TGTGCCCCAATAGGACAGGGTAGTGAGCAGTTCTTC. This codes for CAPIGQGSEQFF.